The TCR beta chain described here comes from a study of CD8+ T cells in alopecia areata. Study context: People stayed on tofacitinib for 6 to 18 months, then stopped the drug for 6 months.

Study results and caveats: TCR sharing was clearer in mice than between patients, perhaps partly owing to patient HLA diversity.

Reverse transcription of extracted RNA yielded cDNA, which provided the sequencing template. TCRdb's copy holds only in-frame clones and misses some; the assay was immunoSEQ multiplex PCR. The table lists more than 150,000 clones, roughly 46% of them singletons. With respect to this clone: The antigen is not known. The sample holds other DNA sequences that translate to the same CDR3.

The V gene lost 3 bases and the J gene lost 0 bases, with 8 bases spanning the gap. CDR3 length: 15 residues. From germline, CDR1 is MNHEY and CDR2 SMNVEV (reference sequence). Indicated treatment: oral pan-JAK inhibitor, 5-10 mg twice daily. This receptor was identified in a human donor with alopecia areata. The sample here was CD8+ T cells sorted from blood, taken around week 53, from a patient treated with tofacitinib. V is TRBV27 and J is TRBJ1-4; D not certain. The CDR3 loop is CASSLSVATNEKLFF. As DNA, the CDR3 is TGTGCCAGCAGTTTGTCGGTGGCAACTAATGAAAAACTGTTTTTT.